This TCR beta chain was recorded in a study of T cells in Graves' hyperthyroidism and ophthalmopathy. Researchers took RNA transcripts and amplified the TCR beta CDR3 regions from them. Initially, a first-round RT-PCR of the TCR CDR3 employed the HTBI primer set. TCRdb reanalysed the multiplex PCR reads using MiXCR and keeps one entry per CDR3 protein. The repertoire holds almost 350,000 distinct CDR3 sequences, with less than 20% as singletons. The V end was cut by 8 bases, the J end by 2 bases, with 14 bases between. The CDR3 totals 14 residues. CDR1 is MNHNS and CDR2 is SASEGT in the germline V gene. This clonotype has a count of ten or more.

The rearrangement uses TRBV6-1 and TRBJ2-3; D possibly corresponds to TRBD2 (5 bases). Material: blood. This clonotype was obtained from a middle-aged woman with Graves' ophthalmopathy. CDR3 in DNA: TGTGCCAGCTTACCCTCCCGGGACACAGATACGCAGTATTTT. Protein: CASLPSRDTDTQYF.